The clone carrying this TCR beta chain was seen only once. The J segment lost 0 bases and the V segment lost 7 bases, leaving 1 base of the junction unmatched. There are 13 residues in the CDR3. This sample was taken from a study of blood T cell repertoires in COVID-19. The assay was immunoSEQ multiplex PCR, and TCRdb's table has in-frame clones only and misses some. The sample contains about 61,000 clones, about 88% of which appear only once. The source of this sequence is a man older than 75 in a cohort sampled during active COVID-19. V is TRBV12-3 or TRBV12-4 and J is TRBJ2-3, with 7 bases identical to TRBD2. The sample taken for sequencing was peripheral blood. The CDR3 DNA follows: TGTGCCAGCATGGGGGGGAGCACAGATACGCAGTATTTT. Residues: CASMGGSTDTQYF.